This T cell receptor beta chain emerged from a study of blood T cell repertoires in COVID-19. Looking at the study overall: T cells, B-cell-depleted T cells, or PBMCs provided the cDNA or gDNA that served as material.

TCRdb keeps only in-frame clones here, not all; method: immunoSEQ multiplex PCR. The data hold hundreds of thousands of clones, with roughly nine tenths observed a single time. Participants, about 18 to 90 years old, spanned under 25 US areas. The germline V gene encodes CDR1 MDHEN and CDR2 SYDVKM. Trimming took off 3 bases at V and 4 bases at J, with 16 bases between the two ends. The CDR3 is made up of 15 amino acids. The clonotype was recovered from a man under 40 who had recovered from COVID-19. The gene calls are TRBV28 and TRBJ2-7; weak D call: TRBD1 (6 bases). Sample: PBMCs or T cells enriched from blood (not recorded which). Written as DNA, the CDR3 is TGTGCCAGCAGTTTGGGGACATTACCCATTTACGAGCAGTACTTC. Its protein is CASSLGTLPIYEQYF. Using reference TRBV28 and TRBJ2-7 for the parts outside the CDR3, the full variable domain is DVKVTQSSRYLVKRTGEKVFLECVQDMDHENMFWYRQDPGLGLRLIYFSYDVKMKEKGDIPEGYSVSREKKERFSLILESASTNQTSMYLCASSLGTLPIYEQYFGPGTRLTVT.